Below, one T cell receptor (beta chain) is given with its context. The CDR3 extends over 15 amino acids. V gave up 4 bases and J gave up 9 bases, with 21 bases separating them. CDR1 LGHNA and CDR2 YSLEER come from the germline V gene. This specimen comes from a study of T cells in tuberculosis. Assay used: immunoSEQ multiplex PCR; TCRdb lists only in-frame clones, some missing. Of around 60,000 clones listed, about four fifths were seen once; the top ten hold roughly 13%. Notes on the study in general: Some low-affinity tetramer-binding T cells may be absent from this sample.

After thawing and overnight rest, PBMC were stained with GMM-loaded CD1B tetramer, viability dye and anti-CD3 for sorting. The CD1B tetramers carried C32 glucose monomycolate purified from Rhodococcus equi. The clonotype originates from an adult woman with latent tuberculosis. The source material was CD1b-GMM tetramer-negative cells sorted from PBMCs. The chain links TRBV4-3 to TRBJ2-5; TRBD2 might be the D (6 bases). CDR3: CASSLDGGSGSAQYF. In DNA, the CDR3 is TGCGCCAGCAGCCTTGACGGGGGATCCGGGTCGGCCCAGTACTTC.